Shown below are 6 T cell receptor beta chains from a single sample sequenced in a study of CD8+ T cells in alopecia areata. Sequencing templates came from extracted RNA that was reverse transcribed into cDNA. Some clones are missing from TCRdb's copy, which holds only in-frame ones; the method was immunoSEQ multiplex PCR. The repertoire holds more than 150,000 clones, with about 51% as singletons. Described treatment: oral pan-JAK inhibitor, 5-10 mg twice daily. The material was CD8+ T cells sorted from blood, obtained at approximately week 51, from a patient treated with tofacitinib. The receptors were gathered from a human donor with alopecia areata.

This clone appeared once. The same CDR3 arises from other DNA sequences in this sample as well. This rearrangement joins TRBV30 to TRBJ1-1; D is unclear. Trimming took off 0 bases at V and 0 bases at J, with 2 bases between the two ends. Germline V gives CDR1 GTSNPN, CDR2 SVGIG (reference sequence). The CDR3 is 12 residues long. CDR3: CAWSVLNTEAFF. CDR3 nucleotides: TGTGCCTGGAGTGTATTGAACACTGAAGCTTTCTTT.

The J gene is TRBJ2-2, the V gene TRBV9; 8 bases fit TRBD2. Germline CDR1 and CDR2: SGDLS and YYNGEE. J lost 5 bases, V lost 0 bases, and 9 bases had no gene match. This CDR3 comprises 17 residues. As DNA, the CDR3 is TGTGCCAGCAGCGTAGCTCGGGAACTAGCGGTAACCGGGGAGCTGTTTTTT. As protein: CASSVARELAVTGELFF.

The chain carries TRBV5-4 and TRBJ2-2; no clear D. Germline loops: CDR1 SGHNT, CDR2 YYREEE (reference sequence). The CDR3 runs 13 residues. V lost 1 base and J 7 bases, leaving 8 bases between the germline ends. CDR3 DNA sequence: TGTGCCAGCAGCTTGTGGTTGGGCGGGGAGCTGTTTTTT. This codes for CASSLWLGGELFF.

This clone was seen a handful of times. The chain couples TRBV28 to TRBJ1-1; 7 bases map to TRBD1. This CDR3 region has 14 residues. The germline CDR1 and CDR2 sequences are MDHEN and SYDVKM. With 1 base clipped from V and 4 bases from J, the junction kept 3 bases outside the gene matches. The CDR3 protein is CASSLLDRATEAFF. Here the CDR3 DNA reads TGTGCCAGCAGTTTATTAGACAGGGCCACTGAAGCTTTCTTT.

The gene calls are TRBV30 and TRBJ2-7; TRBD2 agrees at 8 bases. The germline V gene has CDR1 GTSNPN and CDR2 SVGIG (reference sequence). The V segment lost 6 bases and the J segment 2 bases; nucleotides outside the gene matches: 6. The CDR3 is 13 amino acids. Here the CDR3 DNA reads TGTGCCTGCTTGGCGGGGGGAACCTACGAGCAGTACTTC. This sequence encodes CACLAGGTYEQYF.

The chain combines TRBV9 with TRBJ2-7, with D possibly TRBD1 on 5 matching bases. The CDR3 is 13 amino acids. Germline V gene sequence: CDR1 SGDLS, CDR2 YYNGEE. V was clipped by 4 bases and J by 3 bases, with 11 bases between them. The chain's CDR3 is CASSQDSYYEQYF. The CDR3 DNA reads TGTGCCAGCAGCCAAGACAGTTACTACGAGCAGTACTTC.